This note documents a single T cell receptor beta chain sequence. The germline V gene encodes CDR1 SQVTM and CDR2 ANQGSEA. This CDR3 is built from 15 residues. TCRdb reprocessed the 5' RACE reads and stores each CDR3 protein as one record, lacking DNA. This sample's clone table lists 500,000 to 700,000 distinct CDR3 sequences. This sample is drawn from a study of T cells expressing NK-cell markers. V is TRBV29-1 and J is TRBJ2-1; without DNA, the TCRdb call of TRBD2 cannot be checked. This receptor was taken from a man aged 18 to 35 in good health. Sample: blood T cells: a sorted CD56 or NKG2C T cell subset, CD4+ or CD8+ T cells, or bulk PBMC T cells (not recorded which). The CDR3 region is CSVEDRTTIFNEQFF.